This T cell receptor beta chain was captured in a study of blood T cells in healthy people across ages. As regards this clonotype: Its specificity is not known.

Study-level findings and limits: Across the age range, TCR beta diversity per million T cells fell in a roughly linear way.

Primers used in a second PCR of roughly 6 to 12 cycles were a sample-barcoded 5' primer and a J-beta primer mix. One entry per CDR3 protein, called by TCRdb with MiXCR from the 5' RACE reads. The sample shows roughly 930,000 distinct CDR3 sequences, roughly 52% of them seen only once. The sample was blood. The TCR was taken from a man under 40 in good health.

CDR3 region: CASSPGGNRAFF. As DNA, the CDR3 is TGTGCCAGTTCTCCGGGGGGCAATCGAGCTTTCTTT. The chain couples TRBV6-1 to TRBJ1-1, with D possibly being TRBD1 (6 bases). Germline CDR1 reads MNHNS; CDR2 reads SASEGT. With 9 bases removed from V and 10 bases from J, the gap between germline ends came to 18 bases. CDR3 size: 12 residues.